What follows are 28 T cell receptor beta chains derived from one specimen sequenced in a study of shared clonotypes between healthy human individuals. The table came from immunoSEQ multiplex PCR; TCRdb's copy has only in-frame clones and leaves some out. The table shows about 480,000 clones, with about 79% occurring only once. Material: PBMCs. The receptors here all came from a woman between 35 and 50 years old in good health. Some clones in this sample may be carry-over from other donors' samples.

The chain links TRBV30 to TRBJ1-5; no firm D call. Germline values: CDR1 GTSNPN, CDR2 SVGIG (reference sequence). This CDR3 is built from 13 residues. With 3 bases removed from V and 1 base from J, the gap between germline ends came to 7 bases. The DNA for the CDR3 is TGTGCCTGGAGCCGGACGAGCAATCAGCCCCAGCATTTT. It encodes CAWSRTSNQPQHF.

The V and J genes are TRBV19 and TRBJ1-5; D is ambiguous. This CDR3 region has 14 residues. Germline V lookup: CDR1 LNHDA, CDR2 SQIVND (reference sequence). Between the trimmed V and J ends, which lost 5 bases and 3 bases, there was a span of 11 bases. The CDR3 spells CASSAMTYNQPQHF. As DNA, the CDR3 is TGTGCCAGTAGTGCTATGACATACAATCAGCCCCAGCATTTT.

This chain links TRBV2 with TRBJ2-5; no definite D call. The V gene's germline CDR1 is SNHLY and CDR2 FYNNEI. The CDR3 runs 13 residues. Trimming took off 4 bases at V and 2 bases at J, with 8 bases between the two ends. CDR3 protein: CASSVVPQETQYF. The DNA for the CDR3 is TGTGCCAGCAGTGTGGTGCCACAAGAGACCCAGTACTTC.

The V and J genes are TRBV15 and TRBJ2-6, with a weak D call TRBD1 (6 bases). Deletions cut 9 bases from V and 0 bases from J, with 12 bases between. This CDR3 comprises 15 residues. Germline loops: CDR1 LNHNV, CDR2 YYDKDF (reference sequence). The CDR3 DNA reads as TGTGCCACAAACCCGGACAGCTCTGGGGCCAACGTCCTGACTTTC. Its translation: CATNPDSSGANVLTF.

The chain joins TRBV7-8 to TRBJ2-2; D perhaps matches TRBD1 (5 bases). This CDR3 is 13 amino acids long. Germline-derived CDR1 and CDR2 are SGHVS and FQNEAQ. V gave up 8 bases and J gave up 0 bases, with 7 bases separating them. The CDR3 sequence is CASGASNTGELFF. Written as DNA, the CDR3 is TGTGCCAGCGGGGCGTCGAACACCGGGGAGCTGTTTTTT.

The CDR3 loop is CASSPPGLAGGYNEQFF. The DNA of the CDR3 is TGTGCCAGCAGCCCTCCGGGACTAGCGGGAGGATACAATGAGCAGTTCTTC. The chain uses TRBV28 and TRBJ2-1, with TRBD2 matching over 15 bases. The CDR3 is 17 amino acids. Germline assignment: CDR1 MDHEN and CDR2 SYDVKM. The trim removed 6 bases at V and 4 bases at J, leaving 7 bases unmatched.

This sequence joins TRBV9 and TRBJ2-7, with D possibly being TRBD2 (6 bases). The germline V gene encodes CDR1 SGDLS and CDR2 YYNGEE. This CDR3 is built from 14 residues. V gave up 3 bases and J gave up 7 bases, with 17 bases separating them. The CDR3 nucleotides read TGTGCCAGCAGCGGCCGGGACTCCCCTTCGGAGCAGTACTTC. This translates into CASSGRDSPSEQYF.

This rearrangement joins TRBV15 to TRBJ2-1, with 9 bases aligning to TRBD2. The CDR3 is made up of 15 amino acids. Per the germline V gene, CDR1 is LNHNV and CDR2 is YYDKDF (reference sequence). Losses at the gene ends were 1 base for V and 7 bases for J; bases not matched to a gene: 5. CDR3 residues: CATSRVLAGTNEQFF. In DNA form, the CDR3 reads TGTGCCACCAGCAGAGTTCTAGCGGGGACGAATGAGCAGTTCTTC.

V gene TRBV6-6 combines with J gene TRBJ1-4; TRBD1 might be the D (5 bases). The germline CDR1 and CDR2 sequences are MNHNY and SVGAGI (reference sequence). Trimming left V 5 bases short and J 8 bases short, with 21 bases between. CDR3 length: 16 residues. Here the CDR3 reads CASSPLDISILEKLFF. CDR3 DNA sequence: TGTGCCAGCAGTCCATTGGACATTTCAATTTTGGAAAAACTGTTTTTT.

This clone has more than one count but fewer than ten. This sequence joins TRBV7-9 and TRBJ2-2, with unresolved D. Germline V gene sequence: CDR1 SEHNR, CDR2 FQNEAQ (reference sequence). V lost 0 bases and J lost 5, with 7 bases in between. This CDR3 is 14 amino acids long. CDR3 residues: CASSLAMTTGELFF. In nucleotides, the CDR3 is TGTGCCAGCAGCTTAGCGATGACTACCGGGGAGCTGTTTTTT.

The V gene is TRBV5-8, the J gene TRBJ2-5; D is perhaps TRBD1 (6 bases). Germline V gives CDR1 SGHTS, CDR2 YDEGEE. V shed 0 bases and J shed 3 bases, with 15 bases lying between them. This CDR3 contains 16 residues. As DNA, the CDR3 is TGTGCCAGCAGCTTGGGGCGAAGGAGGACAGAAGAGACCCAGTACTTC. Translated, it gives CASSLGRRRTEETQYF.

This clone was recorded a few times. The rearrangement uses TRBV27 and TRBJ1-1; D not resolved. With 10 bases removed from V and 0 bases from J, the gap between germline ends came to 12 bases. Germline V gives CDR1 MNHEY, CDR2 SMNVEV (reference sequence). The CDR3 has 13 residues. CDR3 in amino acids: CATLAGLNTEAFF. The CDR3 coding sequence is TGTGCCACCCTTGCAGGCCTGAACACTGAAGCTTTCTTT.

The chain links TRBV29-1 to TRBJ2-4; tentatively, D is TRBD1 (6 bases). The ends were cut back, 1 base at V and 5 bases at J, with 12 bases in the middle. CDR1 is SQVTM and CDR2 is ANQGSEA in the germline V gene. The CDR3 sequence is 14 residues long. This CDR3 reads CSVEVRTAQNIQYF. The DNA for the CDR3 is TGCAGCGTTGAAGTGCGGACAGCACAAAACATTCAGTACTTC.

V and J are TRBV5-5 and TRBJ2-3; D could derive from TRBD1 or TRBD2 (5 bases each). V dropped 2 bases and J dropped 0 bases, with 10 bases sitting between them. This CDR3 contains 15 residues. Germline assignment: CDR1 SGHKS and CDR2 YYEKEE (reference sequence). The CDR3 sequence is CASSFWGYSTDTQYF. The CDR3 region has the DNA TGTGCCAGCAGCTTTTGGGGGTATAGCACAGATACGCAGTATTTT.

This CDR3 is CASSYSVTETGNTIYF. CDR3 DNA: TGTGCCAGCAGTTACTCGGTGACAGAGACTGGAAACACCATATATTTT. The chain couples TRBV6-5 to TRBJ1-3; tentatively, D is TRBD1 (5 bases). The V gene lost 0 bases and the J gene lost 2 bases, with 11 bases spanning the gap. Per germline, CDR1 MNHEY and CDR2 SVGAGI. CDR3 length equals 16 residues.

The chain employs TRBV28 and TRBJ1-2; 8 nucleotides line up with TRBD1. The germline CDR1 and CDR2 sequences are MDHEN and SYDVKM. Unmatched junction bases numbered 8, after V lost 6 bases and J lost 2 bases. The CDR3 sequence is 15 residues long. CDR3 coding DNA: TGTGCCAGCAGATACCGGGACAGGTACAACTATGGCTACACCTTC. It yields the protein CASRYRDRYNYGYTF.

This clone has more than one count but fewer than ten. This chain connects TRBV2 to TRBJ2-1; 7 bases align to TRBD2. CDR1 is SNHLY, CDR2 FYNNEI, per germline. This CDR3 region has 16 residues. J was trimmed by 1 base and V by 3 bases; bases with no gene match: 6. The CDR3 DNA follows: TGTGCCAGCAGTGATACGGCGGGAGAATCCTACAATGAGCAGTTCTTC. It codes for CASSDTAGESYNEQFF.

This clone was observed a handful of times. The chain has TRBV11-3 and TRBJ2-1; D ambiguous. The germline V gene encodes CDR1 SGHNT and CDR2 YENEEA. The CDR3 loop spans 14 amino acids. V gave up 1 base and J gave up 5 bases, with 9 bases separating them. CDR3 in DNA: TGTGCCAGCAGCTTAGTAGGCACTGACAATGAGCAGTTCTTC. Translation gives CASSLVGTDNEQFF.

This clone was observed a few times. This chain uses TRBV11-2 with TRBJ2-1, with D tentatively TRBD1 or TRBD2 (5 bases each). Germline CDR1 SGHAT, CDR2 FQNNGV. V gave up 1 base and J gave up 9 bases, with 13 bases separating them. The CDR3 is 14 residues long. CDR3 DNA: TGTGCCAGCAGCTTAGTGGGGGTAGGAACTGAGCAGTTCTTC. Translation: CASSLVGVGTEQFF.

The V gene is TRBV5-6, the J gene TRBJ2-7; TRBD2 agrees at 14 bases. The CDR3 loop spans 14 amino acids. V trimming: 4 bases; J trimming: 4 bases; junction bases outside the gene matches: 1. Germline V gene data show CDR1 as SGHDT and CDR2 as YYEEEE. CDR3 amino acids: CASSRTSGRYEQYF. For the CDR3, the DNA is TGTGCCAGCAGCAGGACTAGCGGGAGGTACGAGCAGTACTTC.

This sequence joins TRBV28 and TRBJ1-1; D is unresolved. Trimming took 1 base from V and 6 from J, leaving 6 bases between them. The CDR3 totals 12 residues. The V gene's germline CDR1 is MDHEN and CDR2 SYDVKM. CDR3 amino acids: CASSLLGSEAFF. The CDR3, as DNA: TGTGCCAGCAGTTTATTGGGCTCTGAAGCTTTCTTT.

The J gene is TRBJ2-7, the V gene TRBV27, with 10 bases lining up with TRBD1. Germline V gene lookup returns CDR1 MNHEY and CDR2 SMNVEV (reference sequence). J gave up 6 bases and V 8 bases, and 10 bases lay outside the gene matches. The CDR3 sequence is 14 residues long. This CDR3 reads CASGGARDRGEQYF. The DNA of the CDR3 is TGTGCCAGCGGGGGGGCCCGGGACAGGGGCGAGCAGTACTTC.

V is TRBV5-1 and J is TRBJ2-7; D possibly corresponds to TRBD1 (6 bases). Trimming left V 0 bases short and J 2 bases short, with 18 bases between. The CDR3 is 17 residues long. Germline lookup yields CDR1 SGHRS and CDR2 YFSETQ. The CDR3 DNA sequence: TGCGCCAGCAGCTTGGACGGGGTGGGGGACACACCCTACGAGCAGTACTTC. This encodes CASSLDGVGDTPYEQYF.

The CDR3 coding sequence is TGTGCCAGCAGTTCAGACGGGGGGTTTTATGGCTACACCTTC. Protein sequence: CASSSDGGFYGYTF. The chain couples TRBV6-5 to TRBJ1-2; weak D call: TRBD1 (5 bases). In germline, CDR1 is MNHEY, CDR2 SVGAGI. The CDR3 runs to 14 residues. V was cut by 4 bases and J by 5 bases, with 14 bases left in between.

The chain has TRBV10-3 and TRBJ2-7; either TRBD1 or TRBD2 may supply D (5 bases each). The germline V gene has CDR1 ENHRY and CDR2 SYGVKD. V was cut by 6 bases and J by 6 bases, with 21 bases left in between. This CDR3 has 15 amino acids. DNA of the CDR3: TGTGCCATCAGCCCGGGACCCAGTTCCCGGGGCGAGCAGTACTTC. Protein product: CAISPGPSSRGEQYF.

This clone was seen many times. The chain couples TRBV29-1 to TRBJ2-7; 9 nucleotides match TRBD1. This CDR3 comprises 15 residues. Germline CDR1 reads SQVTM; CDR2 reads ANQGSEA. After removal of 5 bases from V and 5 bases from J, the junction contained 13 bases not matched to a gene. CDR3 bases: TGCAGCGTTACGCCAATACAGGGGGCGCTTGACGAGCAGTACTTC. As protein: CSVTPIQGALDEQYF.

The DNA for the CDR3 is TGTGCCATCAGTGCGCAGGGGGCTTCTAATGAAAAACTGTTTTTT. Its translation is CAISAQGASNEKLFF. The chain links TRBV10-3 to TRBJ1-4; TRBD1 aligns across 8 bases. Germline V gene data show CDR1 as ENHRY and CDR2 as SYGVKD. The CDR3 has 15 residues. The J segment lost 3 bases and the V segment lost 4 bases, leaving 4 bases of the junction unmatched.

This clone was recorded a few times. The rearrangement links TRBV19 to TRBJ2-2, with 11 bases matching TRBD1. The CDR3 is 14 amino acids. The V segment lost 6 bases and the J segment 6 bases; nucleotides outside the gene matches: 3. Germline V CDR1 and CDR2: LNHDA, SQIVND (reference sequence). CDR3 amino acids: CASRGQGAAGELFF. The CDR3 DNA reads as TGTGCCAGTAGAGGACAGGGGGCGGCCGGGGAGCTGTTTTTT.